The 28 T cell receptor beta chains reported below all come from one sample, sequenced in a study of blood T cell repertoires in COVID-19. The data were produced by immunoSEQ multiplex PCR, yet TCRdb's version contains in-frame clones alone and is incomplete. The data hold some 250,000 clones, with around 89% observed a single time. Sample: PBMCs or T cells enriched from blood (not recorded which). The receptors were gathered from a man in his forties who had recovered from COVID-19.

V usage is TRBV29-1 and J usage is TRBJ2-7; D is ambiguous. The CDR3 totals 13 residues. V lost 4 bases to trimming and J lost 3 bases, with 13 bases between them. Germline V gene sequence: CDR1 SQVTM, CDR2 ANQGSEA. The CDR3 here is CSVARSSNYEQYF. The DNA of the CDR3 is TGCAGCGTTGCCAGATCTTCAAACTACGAGCAGTACTTC.

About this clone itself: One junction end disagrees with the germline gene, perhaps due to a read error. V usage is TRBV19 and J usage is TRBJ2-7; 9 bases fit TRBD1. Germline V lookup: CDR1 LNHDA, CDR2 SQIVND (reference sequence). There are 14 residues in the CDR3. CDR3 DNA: TGTGTCAGTAGTATCGGGACAGGGTCCTACGAGCAGTACTTC. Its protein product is CVSSIGTGSYEQYF.

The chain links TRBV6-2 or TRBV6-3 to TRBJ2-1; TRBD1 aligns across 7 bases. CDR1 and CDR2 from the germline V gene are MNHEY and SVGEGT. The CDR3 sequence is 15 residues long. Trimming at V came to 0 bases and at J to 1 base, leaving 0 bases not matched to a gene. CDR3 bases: TGTGCCAGCAGTTACTCGGGACAGTCCTACAATGAGCAGTTCTTC. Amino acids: CASSYSGQSYNEQFF.

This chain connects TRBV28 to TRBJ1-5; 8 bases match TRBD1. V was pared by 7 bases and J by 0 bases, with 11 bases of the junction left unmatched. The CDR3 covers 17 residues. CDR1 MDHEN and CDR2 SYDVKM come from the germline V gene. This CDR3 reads CASIETGDFYSNQPQHF. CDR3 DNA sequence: TGTGCCAGCATCGAGACAGGGGACTTTTATAGCAATCAGCCCCAGCATTTT.

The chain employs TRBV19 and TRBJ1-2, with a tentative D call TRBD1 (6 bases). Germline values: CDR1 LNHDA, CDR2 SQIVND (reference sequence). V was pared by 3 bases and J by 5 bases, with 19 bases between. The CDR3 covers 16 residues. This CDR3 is CASSISPRTEGYGYTF. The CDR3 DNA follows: TGTGCCAGTAGTATCAGCCCCCGGACAGAAGGGTATGGCTACACCTTC.

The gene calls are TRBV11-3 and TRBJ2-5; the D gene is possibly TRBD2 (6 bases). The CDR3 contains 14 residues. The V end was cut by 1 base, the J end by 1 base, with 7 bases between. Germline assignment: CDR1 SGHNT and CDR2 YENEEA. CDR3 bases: TGTGCCAGCAGCTTAGGCGGGGTCCAAGAGACCCAGTACTTC. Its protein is CASSLGGVQETQYF.

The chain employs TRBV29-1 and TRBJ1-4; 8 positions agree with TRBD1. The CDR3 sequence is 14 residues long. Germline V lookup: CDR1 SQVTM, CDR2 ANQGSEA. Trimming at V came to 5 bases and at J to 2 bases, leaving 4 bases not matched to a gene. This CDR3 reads CSVTDRVTNEKLFF. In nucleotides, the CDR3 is TGCAGCGTTACGGACAGGGTTACTAATGAAAAACTGTTTTTT.

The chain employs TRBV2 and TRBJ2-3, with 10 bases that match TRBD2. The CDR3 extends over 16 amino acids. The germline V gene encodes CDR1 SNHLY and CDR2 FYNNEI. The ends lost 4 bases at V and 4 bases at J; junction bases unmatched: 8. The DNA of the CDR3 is TGTGCCAGCAGTGGACTAGCGGGCACGAGGTCAGATACGCAGTATTTT. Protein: CASSGLAGTRSDTQYF.

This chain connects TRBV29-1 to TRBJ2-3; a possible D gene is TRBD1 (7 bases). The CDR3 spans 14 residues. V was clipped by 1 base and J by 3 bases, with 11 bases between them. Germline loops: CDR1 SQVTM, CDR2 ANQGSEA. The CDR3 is CSVEGQGGTDTQYF. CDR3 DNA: TGCAGCGTTGAAGGACAGGGAGGAACAGATACGCAGTATTTT.

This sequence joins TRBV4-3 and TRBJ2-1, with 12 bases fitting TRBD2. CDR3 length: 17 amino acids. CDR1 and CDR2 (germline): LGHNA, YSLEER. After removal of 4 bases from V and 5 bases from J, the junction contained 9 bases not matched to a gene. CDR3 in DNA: TGCGCCAGCAGCCCCTTTTATGGACTAGCGGGGAACAATGAGCAGTTCTTC. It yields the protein CASSPFYGLAGNNEQFF.

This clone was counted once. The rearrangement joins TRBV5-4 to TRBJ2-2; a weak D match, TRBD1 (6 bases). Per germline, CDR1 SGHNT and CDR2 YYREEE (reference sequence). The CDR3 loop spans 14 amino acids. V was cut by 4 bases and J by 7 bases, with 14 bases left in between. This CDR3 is CASSRTGQNGELFF. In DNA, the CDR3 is TGTGCCAGCAGCCGCACAGGGCAGAACGGGGAGCTGTTTTTT.

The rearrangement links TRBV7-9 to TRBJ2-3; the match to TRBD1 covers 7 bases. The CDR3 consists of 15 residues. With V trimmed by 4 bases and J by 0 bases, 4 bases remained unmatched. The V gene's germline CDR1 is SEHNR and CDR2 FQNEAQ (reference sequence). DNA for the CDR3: TGTGCCAGCAGCTGGGACAGCCCAAGCACAGATACGCAGTATTTT. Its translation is CASSWDSPSTDTQYF.

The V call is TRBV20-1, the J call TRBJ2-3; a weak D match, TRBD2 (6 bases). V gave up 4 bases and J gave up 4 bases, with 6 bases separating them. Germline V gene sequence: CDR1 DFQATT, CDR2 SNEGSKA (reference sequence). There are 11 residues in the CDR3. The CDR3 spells CSATSADTQYF. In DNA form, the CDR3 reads TGCAGTGCTACTAGCGCAGATACGCAGTATTTT.

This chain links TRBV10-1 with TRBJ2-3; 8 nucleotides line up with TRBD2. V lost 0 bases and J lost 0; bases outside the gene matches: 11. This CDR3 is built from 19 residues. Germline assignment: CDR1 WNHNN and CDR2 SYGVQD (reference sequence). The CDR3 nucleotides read TGCGCCAGCAGTGAGTCCCTCAGCGGGGGCACACCTAGCACAGATACGCAGTATTTT. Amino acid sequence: CASSESLSGGTPSTDTQYF.

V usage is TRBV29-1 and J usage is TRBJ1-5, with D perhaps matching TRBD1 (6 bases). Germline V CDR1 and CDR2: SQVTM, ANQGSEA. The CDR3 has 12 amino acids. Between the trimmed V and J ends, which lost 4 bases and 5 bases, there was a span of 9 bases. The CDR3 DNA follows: TGCAGCGTTGGGGCAGGGGATCAGCCCCAGCATTTT. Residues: CSVGAGDQPQHF.

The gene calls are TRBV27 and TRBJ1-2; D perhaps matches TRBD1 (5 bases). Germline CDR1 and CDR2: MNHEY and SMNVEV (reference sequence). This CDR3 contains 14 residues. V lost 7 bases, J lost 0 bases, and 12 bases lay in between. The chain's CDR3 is CASKTVSANYGYTF. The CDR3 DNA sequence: TGTGCCAGCAAGACAGTTTCGGCTAACTATGGCTACACCTTC.

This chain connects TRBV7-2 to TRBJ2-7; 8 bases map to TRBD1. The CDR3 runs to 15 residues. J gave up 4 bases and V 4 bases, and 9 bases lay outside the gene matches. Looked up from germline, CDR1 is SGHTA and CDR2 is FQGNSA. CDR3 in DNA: TGTGCCAGCAGCTCACCCGGGACAGGATTTTACGAGCAGTACTTC. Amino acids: CASSSPGTGFYEQYF.

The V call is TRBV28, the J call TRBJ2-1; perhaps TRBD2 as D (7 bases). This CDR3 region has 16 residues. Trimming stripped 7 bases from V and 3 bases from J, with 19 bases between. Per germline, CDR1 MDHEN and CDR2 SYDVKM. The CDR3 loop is CASTLGGAGNYNEQFF. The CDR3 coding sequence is TGTGCCAGCACCCTTGGGGGGGCAGGGAACTACAATGAGCAGTTCTTC.

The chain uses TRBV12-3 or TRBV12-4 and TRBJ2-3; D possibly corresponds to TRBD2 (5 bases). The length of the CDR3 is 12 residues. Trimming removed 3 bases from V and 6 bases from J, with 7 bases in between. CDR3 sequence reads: CASSLRVDTQYF. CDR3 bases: TGTGCCAGCAGTTTGAGGGTGGATACGCAGTATTTT.

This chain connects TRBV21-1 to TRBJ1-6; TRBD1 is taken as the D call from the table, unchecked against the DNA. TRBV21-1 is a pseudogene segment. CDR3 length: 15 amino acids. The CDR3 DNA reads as TGTGCCAGCAGCAGCCGCAGGGGGCCTAATTCACCCCTCCACTTT. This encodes CASSSRRGPNSPLHF.

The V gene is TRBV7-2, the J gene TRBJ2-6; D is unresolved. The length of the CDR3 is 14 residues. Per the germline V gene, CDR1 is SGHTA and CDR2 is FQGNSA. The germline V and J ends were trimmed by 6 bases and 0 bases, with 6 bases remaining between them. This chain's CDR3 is CASRPNSGANVLTF. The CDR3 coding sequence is TGTGCCAGCAGACCTAACTCTGGGGCCAACGTCCTGACTTTC.

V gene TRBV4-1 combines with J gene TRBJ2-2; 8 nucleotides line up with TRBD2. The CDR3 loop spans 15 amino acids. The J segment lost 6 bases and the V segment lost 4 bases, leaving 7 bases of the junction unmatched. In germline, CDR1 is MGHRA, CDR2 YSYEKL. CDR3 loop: CASSLWSGGPGELFF. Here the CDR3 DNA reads TGCGCCAGCAGCCTTTGGAGCGGGGGTCCCGGGGAGCTGTTTTTT.

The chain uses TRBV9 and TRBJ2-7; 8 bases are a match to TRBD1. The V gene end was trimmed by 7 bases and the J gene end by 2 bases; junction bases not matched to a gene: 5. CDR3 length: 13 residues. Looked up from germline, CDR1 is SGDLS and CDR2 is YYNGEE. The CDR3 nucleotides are TGTGCCAGCGGTAGGACAGGGACCTACGAGCAGTACTTC. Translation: CASGRTGTYEQYF. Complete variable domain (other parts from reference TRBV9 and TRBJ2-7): DSGVTQTPKHLITATGQRVTLRCSPRSGDLSVYWYQQSLDQGLQFLIQYYNGEERAKGNILERFSAQQFPDLHSELNLSSLELGDSALYFCASGRTGTYEQYFGPGTRLTVT.

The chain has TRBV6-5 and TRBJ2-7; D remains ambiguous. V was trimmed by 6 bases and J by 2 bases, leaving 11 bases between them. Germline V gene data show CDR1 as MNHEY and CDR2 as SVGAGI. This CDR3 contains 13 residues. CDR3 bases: TGTGCCAGCAGGCCCGCCGGTACCTACGAGCAGTACTTC. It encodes CASRPAGTYEQYF.

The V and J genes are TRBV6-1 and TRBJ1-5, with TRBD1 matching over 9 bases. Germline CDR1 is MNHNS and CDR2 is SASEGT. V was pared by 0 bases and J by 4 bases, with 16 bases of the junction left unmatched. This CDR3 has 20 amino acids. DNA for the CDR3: TGTGCCAGCAGTGAAGCCTTAGGGTTTTGGACAGGGGCCTCGAATCAGCCCCAGCATTTT. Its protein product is CASSEALGFWTGASNQPQHF.

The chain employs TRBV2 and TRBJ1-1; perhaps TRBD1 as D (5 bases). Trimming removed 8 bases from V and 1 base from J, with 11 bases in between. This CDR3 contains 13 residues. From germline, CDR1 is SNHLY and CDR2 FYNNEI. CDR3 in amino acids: CASQLQGNTEAFF. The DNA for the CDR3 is TGTGCCAGCCAACTTCAGGGGAACACTGAAGCTTTCTTT.

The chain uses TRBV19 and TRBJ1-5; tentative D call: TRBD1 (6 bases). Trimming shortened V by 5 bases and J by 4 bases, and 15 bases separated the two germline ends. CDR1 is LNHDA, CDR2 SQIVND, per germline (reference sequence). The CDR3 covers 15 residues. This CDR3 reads CASSFFDRSNQPQHF. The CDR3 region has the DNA TGTGCCAGTAGTTTTTTTGACAGGTCGAATCAGCCCCAGCATTTT. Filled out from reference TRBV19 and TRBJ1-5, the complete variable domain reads DGGITQSPKYLFRKEGQNVTLSCEQNLNHDAMYWYRQDPGQGLRLIYYSQIVNDFQKGDIAEGYSVSREKKESFPLTVTSAQKNPTAFYLCASSFFDRSNQPQHFGDGTRLSIL.

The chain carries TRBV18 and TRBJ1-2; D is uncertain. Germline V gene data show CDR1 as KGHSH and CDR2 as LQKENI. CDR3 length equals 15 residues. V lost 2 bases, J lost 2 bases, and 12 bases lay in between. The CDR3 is CASSPAGSSNYGYTF. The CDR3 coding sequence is TGTGCCAGCTCACCAGCGGGGTCCAGCAACTATGGCTACACCTTC.